These 25 T cell receptor beta chains originate from one sample sequenced in a study of identifying expanded T cells in peripheral blood. Libraries were prepared by immunoSEQ multiplex PCR; TCRdb keeps only in-frame clonotypes and omits some of them. The sample includes about 91,000 clones, roughly 86% of them seen just once. The sequencing input was blood. The receptors derive from a person aged 18 to 70 in good health.

V usage is TRBV4-3 and J usage is TRBJ2-7; D is possibly TRBD1 (5 bases). Trimming took 0 bases from V and 2 from J, leaving 20 bases between them. The CDR3 is 18 amino acids. Germline CDR1 reads LGHNA; CDR2 reads YSLEER. This CDR3 is CASSQDGRVEFPTYEQYF. The CDR3 DNA follows: TGCGCCAGCAGCCAAGACGGCAGGGTTGAGTTCCCGACCTACGAGCAGTACTTC.

V gene TRBV6-6 combines with J gene TRBJ1-1; no reliable D call. This CDR3 has 13 amino acids. Germline CDR1 reads MNHNY; CDR2 reads SVGAGI (reference sequence). V dropped 7 bases and J dropped 0 bases, with 9 bases sitting between them. The CDR3 DNA reads TGTGCCAGCAACGAGGGCGTGAACACTGAAGCTTTCTTT. It translates to CASNEGVNTEAFF.

The chain employs TRBV4-2 and TRBJ2-3, with TRBD2 matching over 13 bases. Germline-derived CDR1 and CDR2 are LGHNA and YNFKEQ. The CDR3 is 16 amino acids. Losses at the gene ends were 4 bases for V and 3 bases for J; bases not matched to a gene: 4. DNA of the CDR3: TGTGCCAGCAGCCTAACTAGCGGGGGGGTAACAGATACGCAGTATTTT. Residues: CASSLTSGGVTDTQYF.

The V call is TRBV19, the J call TRBJ2-2, with a weak D call TRBD2 (5 bases). The CDR3 spans 15 residues. V was pared by 5 bases and J by 0 bases, with 10 bases between. The germline V gene encodes CDR1 LNHDA and CDR2 SQIVND (reference sequence). CDR3 loop: CASSSSGANTGELFF. As DNA, the CDR3 is TGTGCCAGTAGTTCGAGCGGAGCGAACACCGGGGAGCTGTTTTTT.

The V call is TRBV5-6, the J call TRBJ1-1, with 8 nucleotides matching TRBD1. V trimming: 4 bases; J trimming: 5 bases; junction bases outside the gene matches: 10. The germline V gene has CDR1 SGHDT and CDR2 YYEEEE. This CDR3 contains 15 residues. The CDR3 DNA reads as TGTGCCAGCAGCCTGGTGCAGGGGGCTTGGACTGAAGCTTTCTTT. This gives the protein CASSLVQGAWTEAFF.

This clone has only a few counts. The V call is TRBV27, the J call TRBJ2-2; D uncertain. The germline V gene has CDR1 MNHEY and CDR2 SMNVEV (reference sequence). This CDR3 region has 14 residues. V lost 9 bases, J lost 3 bases, and 14 bases lay in between. The CDR3: CASSRKPHTGELFF. CDR3 nucleotides: TGTGCCAGTTCCCGGAAGCCGCACACCGGGGAGCTGTTTTTT.

The gene calls are TRBV6-5 and TRBJ2-5; D is undetermined. Per the germline V gene, CDR1 is MNHEY and CDR2 is SVGAGI. Trimming stripped 2 bases from V and 5 bases from J, with 3 bases between. The CDR3 runs 11 residues. The CDR3 nucleotides are TGTGCCAGCAGTTACGGGGAGACCCAGTACTTC. Translating gives CASSYGETQYF.

The chain recombines TRBV6-4 with TRBJ1-5; D gene ambiguous. The CDR3 length is 16 residues. The germline V gene has CDR1 MRHNA and CDR2 SNTAGT. Trimming stripped 2 bases from V and 0 bases from J, with 11 bases between. In nucleotides, the CDR3 is TGTGCCAGCAGTGACCCTCGGGGATCTAGCAATCAGCCCCAGCATTTT. Amino acids: CASSDPRGSSNQPQHF.

The CDR3 sequence: CASSLLAASNTGELFF. The CDR3 nucleotides read TGTGCCAGCAGCTTACTGGCGGCTTCTAACACCGGGGAGCTGTTTTTT. This chain connects TRBV7-3 to TRBJ2-2; D unresolved. CDR3 length: 16 residues. Trimming took 2 bases from V and 2 from J, leaving 12 bases between them. Germline loops: CDR1 SGHTA, CDR2 FQGTGA.

The rearrangement uses TRBV4-1 and TRBJ1-5; the match to TRBD1 covers 7 bases. V gave up 2 bases and J gave up 4 bases; unmatched junction bases: 5. CDR3 length: 15 amino acids. Germline CDR1 and CDR2: MGHRA and YSYEKL. The CDR3 coding sequence is TGCGCCAGCAGCCAAACAGGGACAGATAATCAGCCCCAGCATTTT. It specifies CASSQTGTDNQPQHF.

The chain couples TRBV19 to TRBJ2-1, with unresolved D. Trimming took 5 bases from V and 10 from J, leaving 6 bases between them. The CDR3 has 10 residues. The germline V gene has CDR1 LNHDA and CDR2 SQIVND (reference sequence). This CDR3 reads CASSAAEQFF. In nucleotides, the CDR3 is TGTGCCAGTAGTGCCGCCGAGCAGTTCTTC.

V gene TRBV4-1 combines with J gene TRBJ2-7; 7 nucleotides agree with TRBD2. In germline, CDR1 is MGHRA, CDR2 YSYEKL. The CDR3 runs to 14 residues. J gave up 1 base and V 2 bases, and 2 bases lay outside the gene matches. DNA of the CDR3: TGCGCCAGCAGCCAAACCGGGGGGTCCTACGAGCAGTACTTC. As protein: CASSQTGGSYEQYF.

This rearrangement joins TRBV5-1 to TRBJ1-2, with 9 bases lining up with TRBD1. V dropped 2 bases and J dropped 7; count of bases not matched to a gene: 12. The CDR3 loop spans 16 amino acids. Germline CDR1 SGHRS, CDR2 YFSETQ. CDR3 sequence reads: CASSLKPGQGRLGYTF. CDR3 in DNA: TGCGCCAGCAGCTTAAAGCCGGGACAGGGTCGGCTTGGCTACACCTTC.

The genes are TRBV27 and TRBJ2-5; 7 nucleotides agree with TRBD1. Germline CDR1 MNHEY, CDR2 SMNVEV (reference sequence). V trimming: 5 bases; J trimming: 1 base; junction bases outside the gene matches: 7. CDR3 size: 15 residues. Written as DNA, the CDR3 is TGTGCCAGCAGTCCGCTCGACAGGGCCCAAGAGACCCAGTACTTC. Its protein product is CASSPLDRAQETQYF.

V gene TRBV7-9 combines with J gene TRBJ2-7, with no clear D. The germline gives CDR1 SEHNR, CDR2 FQNEAQ (reference sequence). CDR3 length: 14 amino acids. V was clipped by 0 bases and J by 0 bases, with 6 bases between them. The CDR3 DNA reads as TGTGCCAGCAGCTTAGCTTCAGCCTCCTACGAGCAGTACTTC. Translated: CASSLASASYEQYF.

The rearrangement uses TRBV10-3 and TRBJ2-1; 8 bases fit TRBD2. The CDR3 covers 14 residues. V lost 3 bases, J lost 7 bases, and 5 bases stayed unmatched. Germline CDR1 is ENHRY and CDR2 is SYGVKD. CDR3 in DNA: TGTGCCATCAGTGAAGCGGGAGTCCTGAATGAGCAGTTCTTC. Translating gives CAISEAGVLNEQFF.

This chain joins TRBV10-3 and TRBJ1-4; D call uncertain. The CDR3 contains 12 residues. V was trimmed by 9 bases and J by 6 bases, leaving 11 bases between them. Germline V gene lookup returns CDR1 ENHRY and CDR2 SYGVKD. The CDR3 loop is CAIGALDEKLFF. CDR3 DNA: TGTGCCATAGGAGCCCTTGATGAAAAACTGTTTTTT.

A single count supports this clone. The rearrangement links TRBV19 to TRBJ1-4; D gene uncertain. Per germline, CDR1 LNHDA and CDR2 SQIVND (reference sequence). The CDR3 has 14 amino acids. V lost 4 bases to trimming and J lost 5 bases, with 11 bases between them. CDR3 nucleotide sequence: TGTGCCAGTAGTAATGTAGGTTACAATGAAAAACTGTTTTTT. Its protein product is CASSNVGYNEKLFF.

The J gene is TRBJ1-2, the V gene TRBV29-1; 9 positions match TRBD1. The length of the CDR3 is 11 residues. The V and J ends lost 5 bases and 8 bases, in that order; junction bases with no gene match: 3. Per germline, CDR1 SQVTM and CDR2 ANQGSEA. Here the CDR3 reads CSVQDRGGYTF. DNA of the CDR3: TGCAGCGTTCAGGACAGGGGAGGCTACACCTTC.

This sequence joins TRBV6-6 and TRBJ2-5; D ambiguous. The V gene's germline CDR1 is MNHNY and CDR2 SVGAGI (reference sequence). V was shortened by 0 bases and J by 2 bases, with 10 bases between the two germline ends. The length of the CDR3 is 15 residues. The CDR3 sequence: CASSYSGRNQETQYF. The CDR3 nucleotides are TGTGCCAGCAGTTACTCAGGGCGGAATCAAGAGACCCAGTACTTC.

This sequence joins TRBV7-2 and TRBJ2-5; 9 nucleotides match TRBD2. CDR1 is SGHTA and CDR2 is FQGNSA in the germline V gene. This CDR3 has 14 residues. The V and J ends lost 7 bases and 0 bases, in that order; junction bases with no gene match: 3. The CDR3 loop reads CASTERGDQETQYF. The CDR3 DNA reads as TGTGCCAGCACCGAGCGGGGGGACCAAGAGACCCAGTACTTC.

This clone was seen many times. The chain carries TRBV10-3 and TRBJ1-6, with TRBD1 matching over 7 bases. CDR3 size: 12 residues. After removal of 11 bases from V and 8 bases from J, the junction contained 6 bases not matched to a gene. Germline V gives CDR1 ENHRY, CDR2 SYGVKD. The CDR3 sequence: CAAQGGDSPLHF. The CDR3 nucleotides are TGTGCCGCCCAGGGGGGCGATTCACCCCTCCACTTT.

The chain is built from TRBV4-1 and TRBJ2-7, with D possibly TRBD1 on 6 matching bases. V lost 2 bases and J lost 5, with 13 bases in between. Germline CDR1 reads MGHRA; CDR2 reads YSYEKL. The CDR3 loop spans 14 amino acids. The CDR3 loop reads CASSQNQGFNEQYF. In DNA form, the CDR3 reads TGCGCCAGCAGCCAAAATCAGGGGTTCAACGAGCAGTACTTC.

The chain uses TRBV28 and TRBJ2-1; TRBD2 agrees at 9 bases. CDR3 length: 14 amino acids. Germline CDR1 reads MDHEN; CDR2 reads SYDVKM. V shed 6 bases, J shed 3 bases, and the junction held 3 bases outside the gene matches. DNA for the CDR3: TGTGCCAGCAGCCAAGCGGGGGGCTACAATGAGCAGTTCTTC. This translates into CASSQAGGYNEQFF.

CDR3: CASSPHSGTSYEQYF. The CDR3 coding sequence is TGTGCCAGCAGTCCACATTCCGGGACTAGCTACGAGCAGTACTTC. This chain connects TRBV7-2 to TRBJ2-7; 8 bases agree with TRBD2. CDR1 and CDR2 (germline): SGHTA, FQGNSA. This CDR3 is 15 amino acids long. The V segment lost 6 bases and the J segment 3 bases; nucleotides outside the gene matches: 10. The full variable domain, its missing parts supplied by reference TRBV7-2 and TRBJ2-7, is GAGVSQSPSNKVTEKGKDVELRCDPISGHTALYWYRQSLGQGLEFLIYFQGNSAPDKSGLPSDRFSAERTGGSVSTLTIQRTQQEDSAVYLCASSPHSGTSYEQYFGPGTRLTVT.